A single sample is the source of the 7 T cell receptor beta chains below, sequenced in a study of vaccination effects on CD4 cells after COVID-19 (dated 2022 in TCRdb). The ViraFEST assay stimulated PBMC with viral peptide pools and then used TCR sequencing to identify antigen-specific CD4+ T cell clonotypes by expansion. After around 11 days of culture, CD4+ T cells were isolated with the EasySep CD4+ T cell isolation kit. Healthy vaccine recipients had no prior SARS-CoV-2 infection, confirmed by negative nucleocapsid antibodies before and after vaccination. To prepare the library, the immunoSEQ multiplex PCR assay was applied. TCRdb's version of the immuneACCESS table is confined to in-frame rearrangements and falls short of the full clone set. An unresolved V gene accounts for under half of the shortfall where checked; the remainder is of unknown origin. Present in this sample are about 63,000 clones, around three quarters of which were seen just once. Of the sample, 3.5% to 4.5% is held by the ten largest clones.

No antigen has been identified for these receptors. Sample: CD4+ T cells from PBMCs cultured with HCoV-OC43 spike peptides, taken before COVID-19 vaccination. Read against the paper, the sample's cell subset or site label means: HCoV-OC43 spike overlapping peptide pool stimulation. The source is a human donor who received a COVID-19 vaccine.

The chain recombines TRBV6-6 with TRBJ2-3, with TRBD2 matching over 11 bases. The CDR3 runs 15 residues. Germline V gene data show CDR1 as MNHNY and CDR2 as SVGAGI (reference sequence). The V gene end was trimmed by 5 bases and the J gene end by 4 bases; junction bases not matched to a gene: 5. In nucleotides, the CDR3 is TGTGCCAGCAGTCTAGCGGGGGGAGGCTCAGATACGCAGTATTTT. This sequence encodes CASSLAGGGSDTQYF.

The rearrangement uses TRBV5-1 and TRBJ2-2; no clear D gene. V lost 4 bases and J 0 bases, leaving 10 bases between the germline ends. CDR1 is SGHRS, CDR2 YFSETQ, per germline. This CDR3 comprises 15 residues. CDR3 DNA: TGCGCCAGCAGCCCTCTGGCTTCGAACACCGGGGAGCTGTTTTTT. Translation gives CASSPLASNTGELFF.

The CDR3 region is CASTRDRWTDTQYF. The CDR3 DNA follows: TGTGCCAGTACGAGGGACAGGTGGACAGATACGCAGTATTTT. The rearrangement uses TRBV19 and TRBJ2-3, with 8 positions matching TRBD1. The CDR3 consists of 14 residues. V shed 7 bases and J 3 bases; nucleotides not matched to a gene: 6. Germline CDR1 and CDR2: LNHDA and SQIVND (reference sequence). The variable domain in full, with the rest retrieved from reference TRBV19 and TRBJ2-3, is DGGITQSPKYLFRKEGQNVTLSCEQNLNHDAMYWYRQDPGQGLRLIYYSQIVNDFQKGDIAEGYSVSREKKESFPLTVTSAQKNPTAFYLCASTRDRWTDTQYFGPGTRLTVL.

The gene calls are TRBV7-3 and TRBJ2-5, with 12 bases fitting TRBD2. Losses at the gene ends were 5 bases for V and 5 bases for J; bases not matched to a gene: 12. CDR3 length equals 17 residues. CDR1 SGHTA and CDR2 FQGTGA come from the germline V gene. The CDR3 coding sequence is TGTGCCAGCAGCCCGCGGACTAGCGGGGCATCTGGGGAGACCCAGTACTTC. Protein sequence: CASSPRTSGASGETQYF. Using reference TRBV7-3 and TRBJ2-5 for the parts outside the CDR3, the full variable domain is GAGVSQTPSNKVTEKGKYVELRCDPISGHTALYWYRQSLGQGPEFLIYFQGTGAADDSGLPNDRFFAVRPEGSVSTLKIQRTERGDSAVYLCASSPRTSGASGETQYFGPGTRLLVL.

This chain links TRBV3-1 (or the pseudogene TRBV3-2) with TRBJ2-7; the D gene is possibly TRBD2 (5 bases). V shed 0 bases and J shed 6 bases, with 18 bases lying between them. This CDR3 contains 16 residues. Germline V CDR1 and CDR2: LGHDT, YNNKEL (reference sequence). CDR3 sequence: CASSQERERIPREQYV. The CDR3 DNA reads as TGTGCCAGCAGCCAAGAGAGGGAAAGGATCCCCCGCGAGCAGTACGTC.

CDR3 sequence: CASSVRGDTDTQYF. The CDR3 DNA follows: TGTGCCAGCAGCGTACGCGGGGACACAGATACGCAGTATTTT. The J gene is TRBJ2-3, the V gene TRBV9, with D possibly being TRBD2 (6 bases). This CDR3 spans 14 amino acids. V lost 1 base and J 2 bases, leaving 8 bases between the germline ends. Per the germline V gene, CDR1 is SGDLS and CDR2 is YYNGEE. The full variable domain, completed using reference TRBV9 and TRBJ2-3, is DSGVTQTPKHLITATGQRVTLRCSPRSGDLSVYWYQQSLDQGLQFLIQYYNGEERAKGNILERFSAQQFPDLHSELNLSSLELGDSALYFCASSVRGDTDTQYFGPGTRLTVL.

The chain is built from TRBV2 and TRBJ2-7, with 9 positions matching TRBD1. Germline CDR1 is SNHLY and CDR2 is FYNNEI. The CDR3 length is 13 residues. V was clipped by 4 bases and J by 3 bases; unmatched bases: 1. As DNA, the CDR3 is TGTGCCAGCAGTGGGACAGGGGTCTACGAGCAGTACGTC. Translated, it gives CASSGTGVYEQYV.